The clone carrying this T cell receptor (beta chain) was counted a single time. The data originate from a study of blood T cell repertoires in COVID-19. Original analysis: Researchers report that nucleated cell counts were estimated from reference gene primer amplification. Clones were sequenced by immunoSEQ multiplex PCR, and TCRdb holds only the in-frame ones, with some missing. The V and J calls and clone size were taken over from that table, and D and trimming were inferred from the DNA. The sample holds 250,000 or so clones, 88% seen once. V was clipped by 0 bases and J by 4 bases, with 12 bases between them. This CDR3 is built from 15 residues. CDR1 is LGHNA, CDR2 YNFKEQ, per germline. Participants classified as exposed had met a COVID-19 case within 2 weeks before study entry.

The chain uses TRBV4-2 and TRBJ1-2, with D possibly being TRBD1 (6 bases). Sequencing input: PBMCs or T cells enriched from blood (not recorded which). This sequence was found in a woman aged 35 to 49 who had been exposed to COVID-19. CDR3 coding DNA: TGTGCCAGCAGCCAAGATTTGGGGGCGGCCTATGGCTACACCTTC. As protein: CASSQDLGAAYGYTF.